This T cell receptor (beta chain) stems from a study of cytomegalovirus exposure and HLA in healthy donors. The study's findings and limits: One variant, a missense change in DCLRE1C, was linked in a later analysis to TCR beta V- and J-gene trimming. Analyzed later, most CMV-associated TCR beta chains appeared HLA-restricted.

Comment on this clone: Its specificity is unknown.

The study ran its PCR with 60 Vbeta and 13 Jbeta primers. Per the study methods: An analysis performed later counted about 80 million unique TCR beta chains (around 9.9 million of them shared). Here immunoSEQ multiplex PCR was the method, and the copy in TCRdb shows in-frame clones only, minus some. V and J calls and clone size come straight from that table; D and trimming were deduced from the DNA. The sample lists approximately 190,000 clones, more than 65% occurring once. There were likely unrecorded immune exposures, though donors were nominally healthy when sampled. This CDR3 region has 19 residues. Per germline, CDR1 MNHNS and CDR2 SASEGT. V lost 1 base to trimming and J lost 6 bases; unmatched junction nucleotides: 15.

The genes are TRBV6-1 and TRBJ1-4; 9 nucleotides match TRBD1. The TCR sequence derives from a middle-aged man in good health and CMV-seronegative. Specimen: PBMCs. The CDR3 DNA sequence: TGTGCCAGCAGTGAAGAGGGACAGGGAGTCCGGGTCGGCGATGAAAAACTGTTTTTT. Encoded protein: CASSEEGQGVRVGDEKLFF.